These 6 T cell receptor beta chains were all obtained from the same sample, sequenced in a study of CD8+CD57+ T cells in acquired aplastic anemia. Template material for TCR beta VDJ and CDR3 profiling consisted of genomic DNA. TCRdb redid the calling of the reads with MiXCR, one entry per CDR3 protein. The sample consists of 400,000 to 500,000 distinct CDR3 sequences, 65% to 75% of them appearing once. Sequencing was done on a sample of sorted CD4+, CD8+, or CD8+CD57+ T cells (not recorded which) from PBMCs. The receptors stem from a human donor in good health, serving as a control.

The V gene is TRBV3-1, the J gene TRBJ2-6; TRBD2 aligns across 12 bases. The V gene's germline CDR1 is LGHDT and CDR2 YNNKEL (reference sequence). The CDR3 is made up of 17 amino acids. J gave up 1 base and V 5 bases, and 3 bases lay outside the gene matches. In DNA, the CDR3 is TGTGCCAGCAGCAAACTAGCGGGGGGATCTGGGGCCAACGTCCTGACTTTC. Encoded protein: CASSKLAGGSGANVLTF.

Regarding this clonotype: The junction shows a germline mismatch at one end, possibly a read error. V and J are TRBV7-8 and TRBJ2-7; 7 bases agree with TRBD1. The CDR3 spans 14 residues. Germline CDR1 and CDR2: SGHVS and FQNEAQ. CDR3 loop: CASSRDSSTEAFFF. CDR3 coding DNA: TGTGCCAGCAGCAGGGACAGCTCCACTGAAGCTTTCTTTTTC.

With respect to this clonotype: This may come from a read error, since a much larger clone is one base off. The missing conserved phenylalanine or tryptophan at the end of this CDR3 makes a read error likely. The V and J genes are TRBV18 and TRBJ2-7; 10 positions match TRBD2. The CDR3 totals 14 residues. V was pared by 3 bases and J by 7 bases, with 6 bases of the junction left unmatched. Germline V gives CDR1 KGHSH, CDR2 LQKENI. As DNA, the CDR3 is TGTGCCAGCTCACCGGCAGCGGGGGGGGGAGAGCAGTACCTC. The encoded protein is CASSPAAGGGEQYL.

This clonotype was detected once. The V call is TRBV10-2, the J call TRBJ1-4; no clear D gene. Trimming took 6 bases from V and 5 from J, leaving 10 bases between them. The germline CDR1 and CDR2 sequences are WSHSY and SAAADI. The CDR3 has 13 residues. Written as DNA, the CDR3 is TGCGCCAGCAGGATTTCCGCCAATGAAAAACTGTTTTTT. The encoded protein is CASRISANEKLFF.

Concerning this clonotype itself: This may be a read error, as it is one base from a much larger clone. The chain links TRBV2 to TRBJ1-2; D unresolved. The V end was cut by 2 bases, the J end by 8 bases, with 9 bases between. This CDR3 region has 12 residues. Per the germline V gene, CDR1 is SNHLY and CDR2 is FYNNEI. In DNA form, the CDR3 reads TGTGCCAGCAGTGAAAATATTGGGGGCTACACCTTC. This translates into CASSENIGGYTF.

The chain joins TRBV7-2 to TRBJ2-3, with D tentatively TRBD1 (6 bases). The CDR3 consists of 16 residues. Trimming cost V 5 bases and J 12 bases, with 27 bases left between them. Germline-derived CDR1 and CDR2 are SGHTA and FQGNSA. The CDR3 loop is CASSLDQLQGTPLQYF. Written as DNA, the CDR3 is TGTGCCAGCAGCCTAGACCAGCTCCAGGGGACACCCCTCCAGTATTTT.